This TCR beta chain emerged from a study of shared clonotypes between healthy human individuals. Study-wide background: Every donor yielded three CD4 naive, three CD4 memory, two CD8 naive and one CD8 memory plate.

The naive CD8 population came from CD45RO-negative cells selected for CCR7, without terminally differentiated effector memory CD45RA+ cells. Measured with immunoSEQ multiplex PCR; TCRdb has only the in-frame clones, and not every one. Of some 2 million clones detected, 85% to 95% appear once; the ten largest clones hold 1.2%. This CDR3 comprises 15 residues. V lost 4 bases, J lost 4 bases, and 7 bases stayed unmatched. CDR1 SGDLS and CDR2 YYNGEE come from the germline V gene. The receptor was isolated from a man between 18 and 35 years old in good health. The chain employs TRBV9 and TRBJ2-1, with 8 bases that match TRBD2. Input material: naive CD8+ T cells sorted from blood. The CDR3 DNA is TGTGCCAGCAGCTTTCGGACTAGCAGATACAATGAGCAGTTCTTC. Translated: CASSFRTSRYNEQFF. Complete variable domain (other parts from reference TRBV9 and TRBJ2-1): DSGVTQTPKHLITATGQRVTLRCSPRSGDLSVYWYQQSLDQGLQFLIQYYNGEERAKGNILERFSAQQFPDLHSELNLSSLELGDSALYFCASSFRTSRYNEQFFGPGTRLTVL.